The text below deals with one TCR beta chain. Germline assignment: CDR1 MDHEN and CDR2 SYDVKM. Trimming took off 0 bases at V and 7 bases at J, with 15 bases between the two ends. This CDR3 spans 15 amino acids. Original methodology: Estimation of nucleated cell counts was performed using reference gene primer amplification. TCRdb keeps only in-frame clones here, not all; method: immunoSEQ multiplex PCR. V, J and clone size reflect that table, while D and trimming were determined from the DNA. The sample comprises 250,000 to 300,000 clones, roughly nine tenths of which are singletons, and roughly 4% rests with the top ten. The data originate from a study of blood T cell repertoires in COVID-19. Study at large: Specimens from acute and convalescent COVID-19 originated in the United States, Italy and Spain. Nucleic acid was either cDNA or gDNA, and it came from T cells, B-cell-depleted T cells, or PBMCs.

Material: peripheral blood. The sequence was collected from a man between 18 and 29 years old with active or convalescent COVID-19. The gene calls are TRBV28 and TRBJ2-5; D might be TRBD1 (5 bases). CDR3 nucleotide sequence: TGTGCCAGCAGTTTATGGGGGCGAGGTAGAGGGACCCAGTACTTC. Encoded protein: CASSLWGRGRGTQYF.